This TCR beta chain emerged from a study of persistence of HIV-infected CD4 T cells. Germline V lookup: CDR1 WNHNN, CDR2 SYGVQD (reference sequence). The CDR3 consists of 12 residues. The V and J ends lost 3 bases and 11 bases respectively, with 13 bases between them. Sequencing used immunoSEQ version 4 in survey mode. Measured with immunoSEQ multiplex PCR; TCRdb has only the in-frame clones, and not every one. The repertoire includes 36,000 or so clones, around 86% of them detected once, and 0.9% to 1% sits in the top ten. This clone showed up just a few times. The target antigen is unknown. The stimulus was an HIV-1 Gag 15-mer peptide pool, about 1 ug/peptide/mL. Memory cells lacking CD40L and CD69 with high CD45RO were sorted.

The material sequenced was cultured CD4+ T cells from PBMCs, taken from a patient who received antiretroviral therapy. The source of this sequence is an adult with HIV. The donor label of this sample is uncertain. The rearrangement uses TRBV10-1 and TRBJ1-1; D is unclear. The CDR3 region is CASSDGPGLAFF. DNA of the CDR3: TGCGCCAGCAGTGACGGCCCCGGCCTGGCTTTCTTT.